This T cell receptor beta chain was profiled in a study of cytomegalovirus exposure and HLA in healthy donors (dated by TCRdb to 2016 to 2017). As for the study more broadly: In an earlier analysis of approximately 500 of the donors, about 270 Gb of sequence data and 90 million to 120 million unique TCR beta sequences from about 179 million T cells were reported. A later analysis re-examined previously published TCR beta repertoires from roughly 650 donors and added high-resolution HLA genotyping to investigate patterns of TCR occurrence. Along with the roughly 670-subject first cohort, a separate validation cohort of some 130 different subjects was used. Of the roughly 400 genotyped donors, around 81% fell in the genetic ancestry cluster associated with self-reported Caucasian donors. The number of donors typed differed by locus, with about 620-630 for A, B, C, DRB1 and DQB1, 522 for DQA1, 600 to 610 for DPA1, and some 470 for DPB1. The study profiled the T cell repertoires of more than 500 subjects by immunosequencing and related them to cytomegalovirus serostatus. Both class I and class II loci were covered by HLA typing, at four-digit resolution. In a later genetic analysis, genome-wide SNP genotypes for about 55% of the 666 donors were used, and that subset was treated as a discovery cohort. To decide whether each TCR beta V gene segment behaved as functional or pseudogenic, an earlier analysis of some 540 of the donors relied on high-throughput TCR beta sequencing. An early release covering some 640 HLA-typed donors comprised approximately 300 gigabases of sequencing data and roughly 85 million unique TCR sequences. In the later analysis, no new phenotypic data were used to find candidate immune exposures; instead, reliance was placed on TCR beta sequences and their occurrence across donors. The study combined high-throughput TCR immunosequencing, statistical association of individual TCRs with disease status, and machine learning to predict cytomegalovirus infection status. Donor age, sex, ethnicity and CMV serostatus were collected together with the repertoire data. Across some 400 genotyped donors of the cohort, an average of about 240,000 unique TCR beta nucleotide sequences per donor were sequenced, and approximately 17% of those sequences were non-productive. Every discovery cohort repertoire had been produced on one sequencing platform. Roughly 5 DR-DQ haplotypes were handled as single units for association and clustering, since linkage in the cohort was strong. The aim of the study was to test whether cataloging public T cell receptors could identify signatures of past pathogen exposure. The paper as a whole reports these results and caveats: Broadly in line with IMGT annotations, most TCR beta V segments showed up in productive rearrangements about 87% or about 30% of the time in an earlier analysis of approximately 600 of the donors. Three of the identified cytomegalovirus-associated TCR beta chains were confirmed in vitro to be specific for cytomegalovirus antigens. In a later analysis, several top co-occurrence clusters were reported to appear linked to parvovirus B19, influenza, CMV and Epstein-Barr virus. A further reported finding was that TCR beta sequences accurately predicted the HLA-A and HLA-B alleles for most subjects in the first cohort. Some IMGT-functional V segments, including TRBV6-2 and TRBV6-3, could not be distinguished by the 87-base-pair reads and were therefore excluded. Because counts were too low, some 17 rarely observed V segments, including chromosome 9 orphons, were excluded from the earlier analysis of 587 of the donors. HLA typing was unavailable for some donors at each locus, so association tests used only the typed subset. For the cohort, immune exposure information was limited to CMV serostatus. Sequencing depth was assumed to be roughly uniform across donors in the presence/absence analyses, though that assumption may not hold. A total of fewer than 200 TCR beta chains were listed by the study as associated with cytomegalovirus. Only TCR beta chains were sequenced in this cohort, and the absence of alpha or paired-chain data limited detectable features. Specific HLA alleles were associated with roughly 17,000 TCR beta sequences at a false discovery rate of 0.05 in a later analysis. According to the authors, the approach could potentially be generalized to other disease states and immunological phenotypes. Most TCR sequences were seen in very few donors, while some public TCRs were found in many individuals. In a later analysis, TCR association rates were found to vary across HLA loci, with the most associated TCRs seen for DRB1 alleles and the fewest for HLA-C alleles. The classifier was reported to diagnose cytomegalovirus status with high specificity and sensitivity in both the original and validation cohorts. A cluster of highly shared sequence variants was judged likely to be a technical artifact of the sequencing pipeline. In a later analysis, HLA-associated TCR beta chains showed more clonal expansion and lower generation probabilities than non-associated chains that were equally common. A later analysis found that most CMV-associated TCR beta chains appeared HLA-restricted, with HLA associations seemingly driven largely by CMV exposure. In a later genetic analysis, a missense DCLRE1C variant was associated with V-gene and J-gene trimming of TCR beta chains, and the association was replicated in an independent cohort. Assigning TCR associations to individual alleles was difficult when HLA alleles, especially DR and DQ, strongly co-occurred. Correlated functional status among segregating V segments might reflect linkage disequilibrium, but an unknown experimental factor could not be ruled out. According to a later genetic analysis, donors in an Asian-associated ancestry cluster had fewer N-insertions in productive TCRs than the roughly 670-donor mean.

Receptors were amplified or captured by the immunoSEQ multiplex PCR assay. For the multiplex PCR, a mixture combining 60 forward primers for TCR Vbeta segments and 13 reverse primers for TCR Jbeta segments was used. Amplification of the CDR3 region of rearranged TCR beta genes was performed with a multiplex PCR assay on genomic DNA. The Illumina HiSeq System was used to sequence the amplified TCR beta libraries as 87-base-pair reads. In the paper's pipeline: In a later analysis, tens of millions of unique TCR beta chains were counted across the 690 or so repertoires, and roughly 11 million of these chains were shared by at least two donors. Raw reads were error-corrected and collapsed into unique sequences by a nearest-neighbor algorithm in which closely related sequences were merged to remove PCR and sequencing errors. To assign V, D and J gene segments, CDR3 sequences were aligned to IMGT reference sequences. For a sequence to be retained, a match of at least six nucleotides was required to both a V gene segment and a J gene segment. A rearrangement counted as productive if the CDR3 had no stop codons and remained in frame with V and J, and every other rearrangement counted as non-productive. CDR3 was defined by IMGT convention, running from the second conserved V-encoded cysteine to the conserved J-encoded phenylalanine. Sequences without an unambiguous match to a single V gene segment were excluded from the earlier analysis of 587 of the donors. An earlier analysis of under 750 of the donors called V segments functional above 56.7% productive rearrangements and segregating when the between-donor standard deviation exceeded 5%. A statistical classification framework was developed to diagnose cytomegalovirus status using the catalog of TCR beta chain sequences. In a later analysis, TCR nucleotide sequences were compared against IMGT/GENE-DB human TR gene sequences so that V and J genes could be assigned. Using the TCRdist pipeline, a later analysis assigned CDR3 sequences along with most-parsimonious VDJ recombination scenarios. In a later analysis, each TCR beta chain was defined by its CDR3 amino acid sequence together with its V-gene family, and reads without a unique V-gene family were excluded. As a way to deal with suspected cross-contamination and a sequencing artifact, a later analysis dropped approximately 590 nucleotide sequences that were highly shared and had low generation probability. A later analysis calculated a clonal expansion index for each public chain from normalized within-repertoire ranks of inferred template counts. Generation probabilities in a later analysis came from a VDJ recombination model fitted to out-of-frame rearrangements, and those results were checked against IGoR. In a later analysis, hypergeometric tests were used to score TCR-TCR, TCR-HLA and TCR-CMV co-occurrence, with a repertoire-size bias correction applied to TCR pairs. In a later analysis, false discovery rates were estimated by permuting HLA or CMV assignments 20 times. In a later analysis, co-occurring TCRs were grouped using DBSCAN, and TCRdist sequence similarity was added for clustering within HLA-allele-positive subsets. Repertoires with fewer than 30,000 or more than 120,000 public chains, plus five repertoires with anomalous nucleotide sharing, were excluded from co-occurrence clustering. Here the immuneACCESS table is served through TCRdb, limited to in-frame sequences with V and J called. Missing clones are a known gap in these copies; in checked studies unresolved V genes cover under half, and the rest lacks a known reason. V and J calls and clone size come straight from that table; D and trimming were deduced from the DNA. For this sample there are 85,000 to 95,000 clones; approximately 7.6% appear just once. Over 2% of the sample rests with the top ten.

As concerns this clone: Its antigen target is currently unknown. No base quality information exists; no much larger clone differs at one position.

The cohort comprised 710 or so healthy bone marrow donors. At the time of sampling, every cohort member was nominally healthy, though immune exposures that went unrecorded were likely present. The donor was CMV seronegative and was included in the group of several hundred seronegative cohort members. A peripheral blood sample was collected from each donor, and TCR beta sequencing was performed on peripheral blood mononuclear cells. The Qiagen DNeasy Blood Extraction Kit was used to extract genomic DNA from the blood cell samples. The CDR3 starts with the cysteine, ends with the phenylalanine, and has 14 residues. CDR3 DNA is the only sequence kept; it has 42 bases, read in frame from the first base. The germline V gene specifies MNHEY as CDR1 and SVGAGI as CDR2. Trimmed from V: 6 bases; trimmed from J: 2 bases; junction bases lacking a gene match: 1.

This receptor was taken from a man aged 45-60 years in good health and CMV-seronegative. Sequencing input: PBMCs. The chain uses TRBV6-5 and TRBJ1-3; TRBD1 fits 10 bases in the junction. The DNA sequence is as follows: TGTGCCAGCAGGGGACAGGGGACTGGAAACACCATATATTTT. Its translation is CASRGQGTGNTIYF.